Below, 20 T cell receptor beta chains from the same sample are listed, as sequenced in a study of T-cell memory formation after mild COVID-19. A single record per CDR3 protein comes from TCRdb applying MiXCR to the 5' RACE reads. The sample yields 450,000 or so distinct CDR3 sequences, around 19% seen once. Sequenced sample: PBMCs or a T cell subset sorted from them (not recorded which). The receptors come from an adult woman who had mild COVID-19 (a few samples of this study predate the infection). Cell type and time point are not known.

The table lists this clonotype with a few counts. V is TRBV29-1 and J is TRBJ1-2; TRBD1 is a possible D gene (6 bases). The V gene lost 6 bases and the J gene lost 7 bases, with 18 bases spanning the gap. CDR3 size: 13 residues. Germline V lookup: CDR1 SQVTM, CDR2 ANQGSEA. CDR3 amino acids: CSVPNRELSGYTF. DNA for the CDR3: TGCAGCGTACCCAACAGGGAGCTGAGTGGCTACACCTTC.

Many counts were recorded for this clonotype. The V gene is TRBV6-6, the J gene TRBJ2-4, with 8 bases that match TRBD2. Germline CDR1 is MNHNY and CDR2 is SVGAGI (reference sequence). After removal of 5 bases from V and 5 bases from J, the junction contained 5 bases not matched to a gene. The CDR3 consists of 14 residues. The CDR3: CASSQLAVQNIQYF. CDR3 coding DNA: TGTGCCAGCAGTCAACTAGCGGTGCAAAACATTCAGTACTTC.

In this sample, this clonotype turned up many times. J is TRBJ1-1 and V is TRBV5-1; 9 bases are shared with TRBD1. Germline loops: CDR1 SGHRS, CDR2 YFSETQ. The CDR3 is 17 amino acids. Trimming removed 0 bases from V and 4 bases from J; junction bases left unmatched: 10. The CDR3 DNA sequence: TGCGCCAGCAGCTTGGAGCCACAGGGGGCGCGTGGCACTGAAGCTTTCTTT. Translating it yields CASSLEPQGARGTEAFF.

This clonotype was counted a few times. The chain recombines TRBV14 with TRBJ2-1; 10 nucleotides match TRBD2. The V segment lost 2 bases and the J segment 0 bases; nucleotides outside the gene matches: 4. Per the germline V gene, CDR1 is SGHDN and CDR2 is FVKESK. This CDR3 contains 17 residues. The CDR3 reads CASSQWASGSSYNEQFF. The CDR3 bases are TGTGCCAGCAGCCAATGGGCTAGCGGGAGCTCCTACAATGAGCAGTTCTTC.

This chain links TRBV11-2 with TRBJ1-2; D is uncertain. The germline V gene encodes CDR1 SGHAT and CDR2 FQNNGV. The CDR3 loop spans 14 amino acids. The V and J ends lost 5 bases and 5 bases respectively, with 15 bases between them. The CDR3 protein is CASSPLGEAYGYTF. The CDR3 DNA reads TGTGCCAGCAGCCCCTTGGGAGAGGCATATGGCTACACCTTC.

This clonotype turned up a few times. The chain is built from TRBV2 and TRBJ2-5; maybe TRBD1 (5 bases). The CDR3 spans 13 residues. The germline V and J ends were trimmed by 4 bases and 4 bases, with 10 bases remaining between them. CDR1 and CDR2 (germline): SNHLY, FYNNEI. CDR3 DNA: TGTGCCAGCAGTGTACCAGGGATAGAGACCCAGTACTTC. It translates to CASSVPGIETQYF.

This clonotype appeared a few times. The chain joins TRBV12-3 or TRBV12-4 to TRBJ1-5; D is perhaps TRBD1 (5 bases). Trimming pared 6 bases from V and 4 bases from J, leaving 16 bases between. The CDR3 is 15 residues long. CDR3 residues: CASRVGRGENQPQHF. CDR3 sequence (DNA): TGTGCCAGCAGGGTAGGAAGGGGAGAGAATCAGCCCCAGCATTTT.

This clonotype was recorded a few times. Just one base apart from a much larger clone, this may be a read error. The CDR3 coding sequence is TGTGCCAGCAGCTCTGAGAACACCGGGGAGCTGTTTTTT. It encodes CASSSENTGELFF. V is TRBV7-6 and J is TRBJ2-2; D gene unclear. The CDR3 extends over 13 amino acids. V was shortened by 4 bases and J by 1 base, with 4 bases between the two germline ends. The V gene's germline CDR1 is SGHVS and CDR2 FNYEAQ.

This sequence joins TRBV20-1 and TRBJ2-1; either TRBD1 or TRBD2 may fit D (5 bases each). V was pared by 0 bases and J by 6 bases, with 15 bases between. Per the germline V gene, CDR1 is DFQATT and CDR2 is SNEGSKA (reference sequence). This CDR3 has 15 amino acids. CDR3 loop: CSARDPGTQINEQFF. The DNA of the CDR3 is TGCAGTGCTAGAGATCCGGGGACGCAGATCAATGAGCAGTTCTTC.

This rearrangement joins TRBV12-3 or TRBV12-4 to TRBJ2-7; 9 nucleotides match TRBD1. This CDR3 spans 14 amino acids. V dropped 6 bases and J dropped 3; count of bases not matched to a gene: 6. CDR3 coding DNA: TGTGCCAGCAGGGGGACAGGGAGACTCTACGAGCAGTACTTC. The encoded protein is CASRGTGRLYEQYF.

The rearrangement uses TRBV12-3 or TRBV12-4 and TRBJ2-7; TRBD1 is a possible D gene (6 bases). This CDR3 has 13 amino acids. Trimming removed 0 bases at V and 5 bases at J, with 8 bases between. The CDR3 protein is CASSLAGADEQYF. CDR3 nucleotides: TGTGCCAGCAGTTTAGCGGGGGCTGACGAGCAGTACTTC.

This clonotype has more than one count but fewer than ten. The genes are TRBV6-5 and TRBJ2-7, with D perhaps assigned TRBD1 or TRBD2 (6 bases each). The CDR3 extends over 13 amino acids. The V end was cut by 2 bases, the J end by 3 bases, with 8 bases between. Looked up from germline, CDR1 is MNHEY and CDR2 is SVGAGI. Written as DNA, the CDR3 is TGTGCCAGCAGTTACGGGGGGCTCTACGAGCAGTACTTC. It encodes CASSYGGLYEQYF.

V and J are TRBV7-2 and TRBJ2-3; 7 positions agree with TRBD2. The ends lost 3 bases at V and 3 bases at J; junction bases unmatched: 9. Germline assignment: CDR1 SGHTA and CDR2 FQGNSA. The CDR3 extends over 16 amino acids. The CDR3: CASSFQTGLGTDTQYF. CDR3 sequence (DNA): TGTGCCAGCAGCTTTCAAACTGGACTAGGTACAGATACGCAGTATTTT.

The gene calls are TRBV6-5 and TRBJ2-5; unclear D gene. Germline V gene lookup returns CDR1 MNHEY and CDR2 SVGAGI. Between the trimmed V and J ends, which lost 2 bases and 8 bases, there was a span of 6 bases. This CDR3 has 11 amino acids. The CDR3 sequence is CASSYPPTQYF. The DNA for the CDR3 is TGTGCCAGCAGTTACCCCCCTACCCAGTACTTC.

This clonotype was recorded many times. The J gene is TRBJ2-1, the V gene TRBV7-9; D may correspond to TRBD1 or TRBD2 (5 bases each). The CDR3 runs to 16 residues. V lost 3 bases, J lost 3 bases, and 15 bases lay in between. Germline values: CDR1 SEHNR, CDR2 FQNEAQ (reference sequence). CDR3 loop: CASSFRAGTGYNEQFF. The CDR3 DNA reads as TGTGCCAGCAGCTTCAGGGCCGGGACGGGCTACAATGAGCAGTTCTTC.

This clonotype was picked up a small number of times. The chain employs TRBV5-1 and TRBJ1-2; D uncertain. V lost 2 bases to trimming and J lost 6 bases, with 11 bases between them. This CDR3 is 13 amino acids long. Germline V gene lookup returns CDR1 SGHRS and CDR2 YFSETQ. The CDR3 spells CASSFRQSDGYTF. The CDR3, as DNA: TGCGCCAGCAGCTTCCGGCAGAGCGATGGCTACACCTTC.

This rearrangement joins TRBV15 to TRBJ2-7; 14 bases fit TRBD2. In germline, CDR1 is LNHNV, CDR2 YYDKDF (reference sequence). This CDR3 is built from 15 residues. J was trimmed by 6 bases and V by 3 bases; bases with no gene match: 4. The CDR3 here is CATSSRTSGGPEQYF. CDR3 in DNA: TGTGCCACCAGCAGCCGGACTAGCGGGGGGCCCGAGCAGTACTTC.

A few counts support this clonotype. The CDR3 is CASSLVGSLYEQYF. CDR3 DNA: TGTGCCAGCAGTTTGGTCGGGAGCCTGTACGAGCAGTACTTC. The chain employs TRBV27 and TRBJ2-7; D perhaps matches TRBD2 (6 bases). The germline V and J ends were trimmed by 3 bases and 4 bases, with 13 bases remaining between them. The CDR3 spans 14 residues. CDR1 is MNHEY and CDR2 is SMNVEV in the germline V gene (reference sequence).

This clonotype was found a few times. The rearrangement uses TRBV12-3 or TRBV12-4 and TRBJ2-3, with D unclear. There are 14 residues in the CDR3. Trimming stripped 4 bases from V and 5 bases from J, with 13 bases between. CDR3 nucleotide sequence: TGTGCCAGCAGTTCTGCTAACGAGGAAGATACGCAGTATTTT. Protein sequence: CASSSANEEDTQYF.

This clonotype has a handful of counts. J is TRBJ1-2 and V is TRBV15; a possible D gene is TRBD1 (5 bases). The length of the CDR3 is 14 residues. CDR1 and CDR2 (germline): LNHNV, YYDKDF (reference sequence). Deletions cut 5 bases from V and 8 bases from J, with 18 bases between. The CDR3 spells CATSSGQTTGGYTF. DNA for the CDR3: TGTGCCACCAGCTCAGGGCAGACGACGGGGGGCTACACCTTC.